This T cell receptor (beta chain) was found in a study of T cell repertoires in cytomegalovirus infection. Study-level background: A matching HLA type, together with CMV infection, was signaled by public TCR beta signatures. Regarding the study as a whole: Dominating the ex vivo response were TCR beta clonotypes that were CMV-specific and HLA-C-restricted. Public TCR beta family frequency separated CMV-and-HLA carriers, including in an independent cohort.

As for this clonotype: Its antigen is still unknown.

TCRdb processed the reads anew with MiXCR; each CDR3 protein has one entry. The data contain about 740,000 distinct CDR3 sequences, under 40% of them singletons. The sequencing input was PBMCs. The origin of this receptor is a human donor in good health (CMV status not recorded). Some clones in this sample may be carry-over from other donors' samples.

In nucleotides, the CDR3 is TGTGCCAGCAGCAAAGGTGTCGCAGTTCGAGCTTTCTTT. Amino acids: CASSKGVAVRAFF. J is TRBJ1-1 and V is TRBV5-6; D not resolved. CDR3 size: 13 residues. Germline CDR1 SGHDT, CDR2 YYEEEE. V lost 4 bases and J lost 10, with 17 bases in between. Complete variable domain (other parts from reference TRBV5-6 and TRBJ1-1): DAGVTQSPTHLIKTRGQQVTLRCSPKSGHDTVSWYQQALGQGPQFIFQYYEEEERQRGNFPDRFSGHQFPNYSSELNVNALLLGDSALYLCASSKGVAVRAFFGQGTRLTVV.